The sequence of this TCR beta chain was determined in a study of blood T cell repertoires in COVID-19. Study overall: Some COVID-19 samples were acute and others convalescent; all came from the United States, Italy and Spain. T cells, B-cell-depleted T cells, or PBMCs provided the cDNA or gDNA that served as material.

Patients in Seattle were enrolled during active infection, then followed longitudinally. As handled by the study authors: Amplification of reference gene primers provided the estimated nucleated cell counts. Assay used: immunoSEQ multiplex PCR; TCRdb lists only in-frame clones, some missing. That table gives V, J and clone size, and the DNA gave D and trimming. The data show around 370,000 clones, with about 90% seen just once and about 6% held by the top ten. The CDR3 extends over 14 amino acids. With V trimmed by 10 bases and J by 1 base, 9 bases remained unmatched. Germline V gene sequence: CDR1 LNHDA, CDR2 SQIVND (reference sequence).

The V gene is TRBV19, the J gene TRBJ1-1; 7 bases align to TRBD1. This clonotype was obtained from a woman in her forties or fifties with COVID-19, enrolled during active disease. Material: peripheral blood. The CDR3 DNA reads as TGTGCCACCGCCCCCGGGACAGAGAACACTGAAGCTTTCTTT. Encoded protein: CATAPGTENTEAFF. Drawing the rest from reference TRBV19 and TRBJ1-1, the complete variable domain is DGGITQSPKYLFRKEGQNVTLSCEQNLNHDAMYWYRQDPGQGLRLIYYSQIVNDFQKGDIAEGYSVSREKKESFPLTVTSAQKNPTAFYLCATAPGTENTEAFFGQGTRLTVV.